This T cell receptor (beta chain) was sequenced in a study of T cells after yellow fever vaccination. Study summary: Each low-cell-number fraction was prepared by means of SMART-Seq v4 Ultra Low Input. Regarding the study as a whole: Boosting was followed by the reappearance of most primary-vaccination clones (just under 98% CD4, 85% to 90% CD8).

Notes on this clonotype: What it recognizes is unknown.

Production of TCR cDNA was by 5'RACE template switching, which also added a universal primer site and UMIs. One entry per CDR3 protein, called by TCRdb with MiXCR from the 5' RACE reads. The sample carries 60,000 to 85,000 distinct CDR3 sequences, approximately 6.5% recorded once. This CDR3 spans 16 amino acids. V was clipped by 3 bases and J by 0 bases, with 13 bases between them. Germline values: CDR1 SGHAT, CDR2 FQNNGV. The source material was CD8+ T cells sorted from PBMCs, sampled 5 days after the first yellow fever vaccination. The source of this sequence is a man aged 18 to 29 who received the YFV17D yellow fever vaccine. The chain couples TRBV11-2 to TRBJ2-3, with a possible D match to TRBD1 (6 bases). The CDR3 loop is CASSLVGAPSTDTQYF. The DNA of the CDR3 is TGTGCCAGCAGCTTGGTGGGGGCACCTAGCACAGATACGCAGTATTTT.